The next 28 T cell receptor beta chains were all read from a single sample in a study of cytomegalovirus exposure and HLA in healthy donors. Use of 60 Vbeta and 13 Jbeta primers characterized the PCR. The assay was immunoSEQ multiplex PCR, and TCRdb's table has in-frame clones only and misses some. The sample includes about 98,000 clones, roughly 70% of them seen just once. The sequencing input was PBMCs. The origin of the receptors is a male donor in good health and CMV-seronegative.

The CDR3 region is CASSPRAGTSSYNEQFF. The CDR3 nucleotides are TGTGCCAGCTCACCAAGGGCGGGAACCAGCTCCTACAATGAGCAGTTCTTC. The genes are TRBV18 and TRBJ2-1; TRBD2 is a possible D gene (6 bases). V shed 2 bases and J shed 0 bases, with 14 bases lying between them. The CDR3 is made up of 17 amino acids. Germline V CDR1 and CDR2: KGHSH, LQKENI.

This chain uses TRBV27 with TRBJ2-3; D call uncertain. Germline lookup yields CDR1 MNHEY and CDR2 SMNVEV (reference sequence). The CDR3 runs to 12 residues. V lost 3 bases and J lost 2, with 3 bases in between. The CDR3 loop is CASSFNTDTQYF. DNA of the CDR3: TGTGCCAGCAGTTTTAACACAGATACGCAGTATTTT.

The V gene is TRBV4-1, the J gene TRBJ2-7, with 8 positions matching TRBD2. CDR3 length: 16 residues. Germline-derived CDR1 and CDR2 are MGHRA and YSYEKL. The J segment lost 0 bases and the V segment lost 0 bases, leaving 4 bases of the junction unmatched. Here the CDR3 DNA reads TGCGCCAGCAGCCAAGAGGCCCTAGCGGGCTCCTACGAGCAGTACTTC. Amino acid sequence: CASSQEALAGSYEQYF.

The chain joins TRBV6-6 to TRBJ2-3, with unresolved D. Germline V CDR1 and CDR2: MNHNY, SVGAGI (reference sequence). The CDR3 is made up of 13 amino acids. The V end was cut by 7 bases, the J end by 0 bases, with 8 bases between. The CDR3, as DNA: TGTGCCAGCACTGGAGAGAGCACAGATACGCAGTATTTT. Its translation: CASTGESTDTQYF.

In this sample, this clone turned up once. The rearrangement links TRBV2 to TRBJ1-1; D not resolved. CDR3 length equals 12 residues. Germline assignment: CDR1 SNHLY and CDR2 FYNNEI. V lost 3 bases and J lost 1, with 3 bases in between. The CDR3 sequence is CASSDRNTEAFF. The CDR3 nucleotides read TGTGCCAGCAGTGATCGGAACACTGAAGCTTTCTTT.

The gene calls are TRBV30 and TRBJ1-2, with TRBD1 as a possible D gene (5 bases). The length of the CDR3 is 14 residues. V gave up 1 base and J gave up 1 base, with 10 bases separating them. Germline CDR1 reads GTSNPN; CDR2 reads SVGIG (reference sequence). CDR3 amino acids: CAWSEEGINYGYTF. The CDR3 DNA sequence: TGTGCCTGGAGTGAGGAGGGGATTAACTATGGCTACACCTTC.

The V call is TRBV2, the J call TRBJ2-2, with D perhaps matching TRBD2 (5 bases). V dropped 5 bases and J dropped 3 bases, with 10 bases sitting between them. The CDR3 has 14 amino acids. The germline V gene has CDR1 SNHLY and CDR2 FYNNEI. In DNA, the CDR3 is TGTGCCAGCAGTCTAAGGACTTACACCGGGGAGCTGTTTTTT. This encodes CASSLRTYTGELFF. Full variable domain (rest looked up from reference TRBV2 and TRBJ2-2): EPEVTQTPSHQVTQMGQEVILRCVPISNHLYFYWYRQILGQKVEFLVSFYNNEISEKSEIFDDQFSVERPDGSNFTLKIRSTKLEDSAMYFCASSLRTYTGELFFGEGSRLTVL.

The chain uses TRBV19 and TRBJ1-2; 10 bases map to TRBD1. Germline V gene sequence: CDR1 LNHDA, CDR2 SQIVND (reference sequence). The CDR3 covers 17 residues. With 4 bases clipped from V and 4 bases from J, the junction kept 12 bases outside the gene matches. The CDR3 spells CASSSRSWTGGTYGYTF. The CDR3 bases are TGTGCCAGTAGTAGTCGATCCTGGACAGGGGGTACCTATGGCTACACCTTC. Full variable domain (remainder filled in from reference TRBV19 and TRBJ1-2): DGGITQSPKYLFRKEGQNVTLSCEQNLNHDAMYWYRQDPGQGLRLIYYSQIVNDFQKGDIAEGYSVSREKKESFPLTVTSAQKNPTAFYLCASSSRSWTGGTYGYTFGSGTRLTVV.

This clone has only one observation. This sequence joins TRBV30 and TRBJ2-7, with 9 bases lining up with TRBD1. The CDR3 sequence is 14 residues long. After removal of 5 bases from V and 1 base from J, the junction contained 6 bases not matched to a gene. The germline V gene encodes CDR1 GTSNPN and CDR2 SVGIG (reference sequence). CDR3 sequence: CAWASGTGSYEQYF. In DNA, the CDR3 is TGTGCCTGGGCCTCCGGGACAGGGTCCTACGAGCAGTACTTC.

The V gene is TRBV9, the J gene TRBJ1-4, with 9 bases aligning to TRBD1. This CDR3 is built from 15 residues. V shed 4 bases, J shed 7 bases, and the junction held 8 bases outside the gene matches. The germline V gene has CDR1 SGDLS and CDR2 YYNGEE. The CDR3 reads CASSLRQGEGEKLFF. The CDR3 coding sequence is TGTGCCAGCAGCCTCAGACAGGGGGAGGGTGAAAAACTGTTTTTT.

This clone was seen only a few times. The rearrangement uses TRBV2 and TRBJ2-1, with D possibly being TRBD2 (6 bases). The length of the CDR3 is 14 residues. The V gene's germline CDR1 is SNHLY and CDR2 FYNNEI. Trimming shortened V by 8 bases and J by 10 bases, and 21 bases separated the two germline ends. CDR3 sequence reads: CASGRRGVAREQFF. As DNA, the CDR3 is TGTGCCAGCGGGCGCCGCGGGGTCGCCAGGGAGCAGTTCTTC.

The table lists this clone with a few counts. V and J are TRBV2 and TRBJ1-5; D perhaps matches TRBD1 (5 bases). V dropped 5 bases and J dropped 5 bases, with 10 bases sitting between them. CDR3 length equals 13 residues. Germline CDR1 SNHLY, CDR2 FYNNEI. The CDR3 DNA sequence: TGTGCCAGCAGTAGGGACTCCCATCAGCCCCAGCATTTT. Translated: CASSRDSHQPQHF.

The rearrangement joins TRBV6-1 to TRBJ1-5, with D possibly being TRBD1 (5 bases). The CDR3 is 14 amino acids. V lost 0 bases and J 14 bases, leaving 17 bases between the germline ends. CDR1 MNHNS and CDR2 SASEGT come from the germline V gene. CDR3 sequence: CASSEATLRDWKHF. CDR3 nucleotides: TGTGCCAGCAGTGAAGCGACCCTGAGGGACTGGAAGCATTTT.

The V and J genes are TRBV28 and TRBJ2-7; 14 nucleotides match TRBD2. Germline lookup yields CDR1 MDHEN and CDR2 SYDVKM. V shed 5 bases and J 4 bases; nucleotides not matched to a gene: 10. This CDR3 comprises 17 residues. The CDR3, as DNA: TGTGCCAGCAGTCCCGGGACTAGCGGGAGTCCTCCATACGAGCAGTACTTC. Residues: CASSPGTSGSPPYEQYF.

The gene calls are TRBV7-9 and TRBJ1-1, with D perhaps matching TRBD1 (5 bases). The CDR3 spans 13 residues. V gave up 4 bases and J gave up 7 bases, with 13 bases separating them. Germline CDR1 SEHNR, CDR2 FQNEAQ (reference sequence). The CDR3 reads CASSYSGLREAFF. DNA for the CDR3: TGTGCCAGCAGCTACTCAGGGTTGCGTGAAGCTTTCTTT.

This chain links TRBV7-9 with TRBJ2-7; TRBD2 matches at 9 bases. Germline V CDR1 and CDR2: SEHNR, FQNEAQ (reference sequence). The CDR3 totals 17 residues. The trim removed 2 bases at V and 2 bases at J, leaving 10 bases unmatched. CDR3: CASSLLPSGVGAYEQYF. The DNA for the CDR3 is TGTGCCAGCAGCTTATTGCCTAGCGGGGTCGGCGCCTACGAGCAGTACTTC.

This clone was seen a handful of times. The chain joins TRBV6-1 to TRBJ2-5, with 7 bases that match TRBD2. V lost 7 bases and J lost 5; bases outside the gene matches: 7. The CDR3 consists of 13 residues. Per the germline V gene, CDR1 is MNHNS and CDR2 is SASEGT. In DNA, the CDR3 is TGTGCCAGCAACGGGGGGTTGGCGGAGACCCAGTACTTC. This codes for CASNGGLAETQYF.

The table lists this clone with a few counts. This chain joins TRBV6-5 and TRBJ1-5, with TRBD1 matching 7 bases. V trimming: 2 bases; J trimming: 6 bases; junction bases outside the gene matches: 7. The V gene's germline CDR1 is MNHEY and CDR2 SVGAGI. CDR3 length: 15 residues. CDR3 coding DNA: TGTGCCAGCAGTTACGGTACAGGGGCAGGTCAGCCCCAGCATTTT. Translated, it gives CASSYGTGAGQPQHF.

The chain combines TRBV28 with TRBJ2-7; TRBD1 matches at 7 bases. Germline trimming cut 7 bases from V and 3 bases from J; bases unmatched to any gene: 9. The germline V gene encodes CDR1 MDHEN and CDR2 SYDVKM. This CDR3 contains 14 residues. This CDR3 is CASTWGRGNYEQYF. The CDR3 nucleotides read TGTGCCAGCACTTGGGGCAGGGGGAACTACGAGCAGTACTTC.

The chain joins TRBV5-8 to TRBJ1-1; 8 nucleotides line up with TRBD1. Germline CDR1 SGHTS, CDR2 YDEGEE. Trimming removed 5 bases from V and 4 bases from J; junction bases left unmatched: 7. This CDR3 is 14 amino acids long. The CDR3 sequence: CASRSVRGPTEAFF. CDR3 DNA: TGTGCCAGCAGGTCAGTCAGGGGGCCCACTGAAGCTTTCTTT.

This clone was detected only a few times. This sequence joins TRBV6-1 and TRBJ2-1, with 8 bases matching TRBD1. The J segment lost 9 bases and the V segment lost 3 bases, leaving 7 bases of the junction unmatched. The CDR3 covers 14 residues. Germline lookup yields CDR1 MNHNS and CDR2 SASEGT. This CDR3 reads CASSETGVWGEQFF. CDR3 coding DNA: TGTGCCAGCAGTGAGACAGGGGTTTGGGGTGAGCAGTTCTTC.

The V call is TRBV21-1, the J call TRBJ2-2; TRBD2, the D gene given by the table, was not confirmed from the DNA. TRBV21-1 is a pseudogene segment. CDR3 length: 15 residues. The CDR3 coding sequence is TGTGCCAGCGAGGGTAGCGGGTGGAACACCGGGGAGCTGTTTTTT. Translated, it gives CASEGSGWNTGELFF.

CDR3 coding DNA: TGTGCCAGCAGTTCTAGCGGGAGGCCCTACAATGAGCAGTTCTTC. It specifies CASSSSGRPYNEQFF. The V gene is TRBV28, the J gene TRBJ2-1, with 11 positions matching TRBD2. Germline V gene sequence: CDR1 MDHEN, CDR2 SYDVKM. V lost 4 bases, J lost 2 bases, and 1 base stayed unmatched. The CDR3 runs to 15 residues.

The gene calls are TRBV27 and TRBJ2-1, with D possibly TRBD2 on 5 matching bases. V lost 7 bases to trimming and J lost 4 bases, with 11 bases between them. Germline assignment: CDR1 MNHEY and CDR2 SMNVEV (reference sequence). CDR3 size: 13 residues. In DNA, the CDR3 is TGTGCCAGCACCCCGGGATCTTACAATGAGCAGTTCTTC. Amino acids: CASTPGSYNEQFF.

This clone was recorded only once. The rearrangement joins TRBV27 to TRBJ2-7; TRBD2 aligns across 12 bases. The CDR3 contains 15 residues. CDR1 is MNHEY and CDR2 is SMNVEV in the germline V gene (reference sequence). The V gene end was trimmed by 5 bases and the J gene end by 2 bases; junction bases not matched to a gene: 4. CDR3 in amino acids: CASSKGLAGPYEQYF. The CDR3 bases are TGTGCCAGCAGTAAGGGACTAGCGGGTCCCTACGAGCAGTACTTC.

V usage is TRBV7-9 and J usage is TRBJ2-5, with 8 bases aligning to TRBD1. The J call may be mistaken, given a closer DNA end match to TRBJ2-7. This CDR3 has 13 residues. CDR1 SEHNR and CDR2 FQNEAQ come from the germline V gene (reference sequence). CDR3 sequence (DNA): TGTGCCAGCTCCCGGACAGGGCGTTACGAGCAGTACTTC. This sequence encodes CASSRTGRYEQYF.

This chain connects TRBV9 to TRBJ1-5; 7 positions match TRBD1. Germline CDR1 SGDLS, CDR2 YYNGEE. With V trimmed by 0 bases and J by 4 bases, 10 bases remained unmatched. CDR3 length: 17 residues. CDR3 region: CASSVDYRGIGNQPQHF. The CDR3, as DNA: TGTGCCAGCAGCGTAGATTACAGGGGTATTGGGAATCAGCCCCAGCATTTT.

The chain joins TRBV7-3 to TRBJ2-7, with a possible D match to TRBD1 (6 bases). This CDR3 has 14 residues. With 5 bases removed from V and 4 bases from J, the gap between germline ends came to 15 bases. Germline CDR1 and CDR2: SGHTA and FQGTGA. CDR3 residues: CASSEQGTGYEQYF. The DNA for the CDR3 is TGTGCCAGCAGCGAACAGGGTACAGGGTACGAGCAGTACTTC.